The present entry profiles one T cell receptor (beta chain) with its context. The data derive from a study of cytomegalovirus exposure and HLA in healthy donors. CDR1 MDHEN and CDR2 SYDVKM come from the germline V gene. The CDR3 contains 12 residues. Trimming at V came to 5 bases and at J to 7 bases, leaving 1 base not matched to a gene. Generated by immunoSEQ multiplex PCR, the TCRdb table keeps only in-frame clones and is missing some. The sample has tens of thousands of clones; around 96% are singletons. The sequence was obtained from a man between 18 and 35 years old in good health and CMV-seronegative. This chain connects TRBV28 to TRBJ1-2; 10 nucleotides align to TRBD1. Sequencing was done on a sample of PBMCs. DNA of the CDR3: TGTGCCAGCAGTAGACAGGGGGCTGGCTACACCTTC. Residues: CASSRQGAGYTF.